The rows below give T cell receptor beta chains drawn from one sample of a study of T-cell memory formation after mild COVID-19. TCRdb reprocessed the 5' RACE reads via MiXCR and lists one record per CDR3 protein. The data contain under 150,000 distinct CDR3 sequences, 20% to 25% of them singletons. Sequencing was done on a sample of PBMCs or a T cell subset sorted from them (not recorded which). These receptors all come from a young man who had mild COVID-19 (a few samples of this study predate the infection). Cell type and time point are not known. Each CDR3 is given with its conserved first and last residue. The order of the fields is J gene, D gene, clone size, V gene, CDR3 DNA, CDR3 protein. A D gene is named only where the DNA matches it firmly. Expanded clones are given a class, and other clones once, few, many or no size at all.

>TRBJ1-1|.|.|TRBV4-3
TGCGCCAGCAGCGAAGGGGAGGGGTCTCCGGTCACTGAAGCTTTCTTT
CASSEGEGSPVTEAFF
>TRBJ2-2|TRBD2|.|TRBV6-6
TGTGCCAGCAGGACCCCTAGCGGGGCCGATGCCCGGGAGCTGTTTTTT
CASRTPSGADARELFF
>TRBJ1-2|TRBD1|few|TRBV7-9
TGTGCCAGCAGCTCGACAGGGCCGCACTATGGCTACACCTTC
CASSSTGPHYGYTF
>TRBJ2-5|TRBD2|few|TRBV9
TGTGCCAGCAGCGTAGGAGGGGTGCGGGGGGAGACCCAGTACTTC
CASSVGGVRGETQYF
>TRBJ1-5|.|.|TRBV19
TGTGCCAGTAGCTGGGATCTGTATAGCAATCAGCCCCAGCATTTT
CASSWDLYSNQPQHF
>TRBJ1-4|.|.|TRBV5-1
TGCGCCAGCAGCTTGTTCGGGGGAACTAATGAAAAACTGTTTTTT
CASSLFGGTNEKLFF
>TRBJ1-6|.|.|TRBV5-1
TGCGCCAGCAGCTTGGACCGCGAGCCACCCCTCCACTTT
CASSLDREPPLHF
>TRBJ2-1|TRBD2|few|TRBV2
TGTGCCAGCAGTGAGGGGACTAGCGGCAATGAGCAGTTCTTC
CASSEGTSGNEQFF
>TRBJ1-4|.|.|TRBV24-1
TGTGCCACCAGTGAAAATACACCAACTAATGAAAAACTGTTTTTT
CATSENTPTNEKLFF
>TRBJ1-5|.|.|TRBV5-5
TGTGCCAGCAGCGAGGCTCCAGGACAGACTCAGCCCCAGCATTTT
CASSEAPGQTQPQHF
>TRBJ1-1|TRBD1|.|TRBV6-5
TGTGCCAGCAGTTACCAGGGGGGGAACACTGAAGCTTTCTTT
CASSYQGGNTEAFF
>TRBJ2-1|.|few|TRBV6-6
TGTGCCAGTCGGGGCAATGAGCAGTTCTTC
CASRGNEQFF
>TRBJ1-5|.|.|TRBV7-9
TGTGCCAGCAGCTTAGGAGCGCCCGGCAATCAGCCCCAGCATTTT
CASSLGAPGNQPQHF
>TRBJ2-3|TRBD2|few|TRBV12-3/TRBV12-4
TGTGCCAGCGCGACTCTAGCGGGGGAGAGTATCACAGATACGCAGTATTTT
CASATLAGESITDTQYF
>TRBJ2-7|.|.|TRBV12-3/TRBV12-4
TGTGCCAGCAGTACCGGGACTCCCTACGAGCAGTACTTC
CASSTGTPYEQYF
>TRBJ2-7|TRBD1|.|TRBV7-9
TGTGCCAGCAGCTTAGGGCCGGGACAGACCTACGAGCAGTACTTC
CASSLGPGQTYEQYF
>TRBJ2-5|TRBD2|.|TRBV3-1
TGTGCCAGCAGCCCGACTAGCGGGGGAGAAGAGACCCAGTACTTC
CASSPTSGGEETQYF
>TRBJ1-2|.|.|TRBV27
TGTGCCAGCAGTTTCTCAAAACCGGGGGGCGCGTATGGCTACACCTTC
CASSFSKPGGAYGYTF
>TRBJ1-6|.|.|TRBV4-3
TGCGCCAGCAGCCTAAGACCTACCGCGGAGTCCTATAATTCACCCCTCCACTTT
CASSLRPTAESYNSPLHF
>TRBJ1-2|.|.|TRBV29-1
TGCAGCGTTATGACCGGGAAAGACTATGGCTACACCTTC
CSVMTGKDYGYTF
>TRBJ2-5|.|.|TRBV11-2
TGTGCCAGCAGCAGGGAAGCACAAGAGACCCAGTACTTC
CASSREAQETQYF
>TRBJ2-1|TRBD2|few|TRBV28
TGTGCCAGCAGTTTGGTACTAGCGGGGACCAATGAGCAGTTCTTC
CASSLVLAGTNEQFF
>TRBJ1-5|.|few|TRBV6-5
TGTGCCAGCAGTTACTCAGGGGGTCAACAGCCCCAGCATTTT
CASSYSGGQQPQHF
>TRBJ1-3|.|few|TRBV4-1
TGCGCCAGCAGCCAAGCCACGGGGCAGTTGTGGTACACCATATATTTT
CASSQATGQLWYTIYF
>TRBJ1-2|.|.|TRBV29-1
TGCAGCGCTGGCACAGGGACGTCGGGTGGGGGCTACACCTTC
CSAGTGTSGGGYTF
>TRBJ2-6|.|few|TRBV4-3
TGCGCCAGCAGCCAAGATTGGTATGGGGGGGCCAACGTCCTGACTTTC
CASSQDWYGGANVLTF
>TRBJ1-1|.|.|TRBV7-8
TGTGCCAGCAGCCGCGTCGGGCTGGCAGCGAACACTGAAGCTTTCTTT
CASSRVGLAANTEAFF
>TRBJ2-3|TRBD2|.|TRBV27
TGTGCCAGCAGGGAGCGGGGGGGCCCAGATACGCAGTATTTT
CASRERGGPDTQYF
>TRBJ2-3|.|.|TRBV19
TGTGCCAGTAATCCCCGAGACACAGATACGCAGTATTTT
CASNPRDTDTQYF
>TRBJ1-5|TRBD1|.|TRBV15
TGTGCCACCAGCCCCATCCGAGCAGGGGGTAATCAGCCCCAGCATTTT
CATSPIRAGGNQPQHF
>TRBJ2-1|.|.|TRBV29-1
TGCAGCGCCCGACCGAGCACGAGTGAGCAGTTCTTC
CSARPSTSEQFF
>TRBJ2-5|.|few|TRBV10-3
TGTGCCATCAGTGACGGGACGGAGGAGGTCCAGTACTTC
CAISDGTEEVQYF
>TRBJ2-1|TRBD2|.|TRBV11-2
TGTGCCAGCAGCTCCTGGACTAGCGGGGGGGCCGGGCTATACAATGAGCAGTTCTTC
CASSSWTSGGAGLYNEQFF
>TRBJ2-2|TRBD1|few|TRBV7-3
TGTGCCAGCAGCTCCGGACAGGATCGAGGGGAGCTGTTTTTT
CASSSGQDRGELFF
>TRBJ2-1|TRBD2|.|TRBV2
TGTGCCAGCAGTGGGGTACTAGCGGGGGGATACAATGAGCAGTTCTTC
CASSGVLAGGYNEQFF
>TRBJ2-7|.|few|TRBV7-6
TGTGCCAGCAGCTTGGGCACCGGGACTGGGCTATACTTC
CASSLGTGTGLYF
>TRBJ2-1|.|.|TRBV27
TGTGCCAGCAGTTTAGCGGGTGACGTGGATGAGCAGTTCTTC
CASSLAGDVDEQFF
>TRBJ1-5|.|few|TRBV12-3/TRBV12-4
TGTGCCAGCAGTTCCCCACGCGGCAATCAGCCCCAGCATTTT
CASSSPRGNQPQHF
>TRBJ2-4|.|.|TRBV7-2
TGTGCCAGCAGCTTAGGGCCGGATGGCATTCAGTACTTC
CASSLGPDGIQYF
>TRBJ2-3|.|.|TRBV20-1
TGCAGTGCTAGGTACTCCTTGGGCACAGATACGCAGTATTTT
CSARYSLGTDTQYF
>TRBJ2-1|.|few|TRBV25-1
TGTGCCAGCAGTGGGAGACGGGGGGCCCCAGGAGCCTCTTACAATGAGCAGTTCTTC
CASSGRRGAPGASYNEQFF
>TRBJ2-5|.|.|TRBV6-2/TRBV6-3
TGTGCCAGCAGTTGGCCGACAGAACAAGAGACCCAGTACTTC
CASSWPTEQETQYF
>TRBJ1-3|.|.|TRBV2
TGTGCCAGCAGTGGGCGGACAAGAGATTTCTCTGGAAACACCATATATTTT
CASSGRTRDFSGNTIYF
>TRBJ1-1|.|few|TRBV18
TGTGCCAGCTCACCATCGGGCACTGAAGCTTTCTTT
CASSPSGTEAFF
>TRBJ1-2|TRBD1|.|TRBV4-1
TGCGCCAGCAGCCAAGTAGGACAGGGGGTTGGTGGCTACACCTTC
CASSQVGQGVGGYTF
>TRBJ2-7|TRBD1|.|TRBV6-5
TGTGCCAGCAGTTACGCAGGGACAGGGGGCATGTACGAGCAGTACTTC
CASSYAGTGGMYEQYF
>TRBJ2-5|TRBD2|.|TRBV12-3/TRBV12-4
TGTGCCAGCAGTCAAGGGACTAGCGGGTCCCAGTACTTC
CASSQGTSGSQYF
>TRBJ1-5|TRBD1|.|TRBV12-3/TRBV12-4
TGTGCCAGCGTATCCACCGGGACAGGGGAATTCAATCAGCCCCAGCATTTT
CASVSTGTGEFNQPQHF
>TRBJ2-5|.|.|TRBV20-1
TGCAGTGCTAGCTCGGGCAGCCAAGAGACCCAGTACTTC
CSASSGSQETQYF
>TRBJ2-7|TRBD1|few|TRBV7-9
TGTGCCAGCTCCAGTTGGGACAGAGCCTACGAGCAGTACTTC
CASSSWDRAYEQYF
>TRBJ2-1|TRBD2|few|TRBV27
TGTGCCAGCAGCCTCCAGCGGGGGGGCCGCAATGAGCAGTTCTTC
CASSLQRGGRNEQFF